Following are 25 T cell receptor beta chains from one sample sequenced in a study of blood T cell repertoires in COVID-19. Clones were read by immunoSEQ multiplex PCR, and TCRdb kept only the in-frame ones, dropping some. The sample includes about 150,000 clones, 78% of them seen just once. Sequenced sample: peripheral blood. These receptors were collected from a man aged 80 or over with acute or convalescent COVID-19.

The chain employs TRBV2 and TRBJ1-4; 7 bases are a match to TRBD1. J was trimmed by 0 bases and V by 2 bases; bases with no gene match: 9. CDR3 length equals 18 residues. The germline CDR1 and CDR2 sequences are SNHLY and FYNNEI. The CDR3 bases are TGTGCCAGCAGTGAACGCAGACAGGGACTTGCAACTAATGAAAAACTGTTTTTT. This translates into CASSERRQGLATNEKLFF.

The J gene is TRBJ2-6, the V gene TRBV6-2 or TRBV6-3; TRBD1 aligns across 7 bases. Germline-derived CDR1 and CDR2 are MNHEY and SVGEGT. The CDR3 totals 17 residues. The trim removed 2 bases at V and 4 bases at J, leaving 8 bases unmatched. CDR3 bases: TGTGCCAGCAGTTACGGCCACAGGGGCCCCGGGGCCAACGTCCTGACTTTC. Its protein product is CASSYGHRGPGANVLTF.

DNA for the CDR3: TGTGCCAGCAGCCCCGGGACAGGGGGTCCTAGCACAGATACGCAGTATTTT. Its protein product is CASSPGTGGPSTDTQYF. J is TRBJ2-3 and V is TRBV11-2; 11 bases are a match to TRBD1. This CDR3 has 17 residues. Germline loops: CDR1 SGHAT, CDR2 FQNNGV. J gave up 0 bases and V 5 bases, and 7 bases lay outside the gene matches. The whole variable domain, remainder taken from reference TRBV11-2 and TRBJ2-3, is EAGVAQSPRYKIIEKRQSVAFWCNPISGHATLYWYQQILGQGPKLLIQFQNNGVVDDSQLPKDRFSAERLKGVDSTLKIQPAKLEDSAVYLCASSPGTGGPSTDTQYFGPGTRLTVL.

This clone was seen once. The chain links TRBV11-1 to TRBJ1-1, with no clear D. The CDR3 contains 13 residues. Trimming stripped 5 bases from V and 0 bases from J, with 7 bases between. Looked up from germline, CDR1 is SGHAT and CDR2 is FQDESV (reference sequence). The CDR3 DNA sequence: TGTGCCAGCAGCCGCGGTTTGAACACTGAAGCTTTCTTT. This translates into CASSRGLNTEAFF.

J is TRBJ2-1 and V is TRBV10-2; D not certain. Trimming took 7 bases from V and 5 from J, leaving 12 bases between them. Germline V gene data show CDR1 as WSHSY and CDR2 as SAAADI. The CDR3 totals 13 residues. CDR3 bases: TGCGCCAGCATCCCTGACACAAACAATGAGCAGTTCTTC. It specifies CASIPDTNNEQFF.

A few counts support this clone. The V gene is TRBV15, the J gene TRBJ2-7; D is perhaps TRBD2 (5 bases). CDR3 size: 14 residues. The V gene's germline CDR1 is LNHNV and CDR2 YYDKDF (reference sequence). The ends were cut back, 0 bases at V and 7 bases at J, with 13 bases in the middle. CDR3: CATSRDLNPGEQYF. DNA for the CDR3: TGTGCCACCAGCAGAGATCTCAATCCGGGAGAGCAGTACTTC.

V is TRBV5-1 and J is TRBJ2-1; 11 bases agree with TRBD2. The CDR3 has 15 residues. V lost 4 bases to trimming and J lost 7 bases; unmatched junction nucleotides: 7. Germline values: CDR1 SGHRS, CDR2 YFSETQ. The CDR3 spells CASSLLAGDRNEQFF. The CDR3, as DNA: TGCGCCAGCAGCCTACTAGCGGGGGATCGGAATGAGCAGTTCTTC.

The rearrangement links TRBV12-3 or TRBV12-4 to TRBJ1-2; no firm D call. With 6 bases removed from V and 6 bases from J, the gap between germline ends came to 14 bases. This CDR3 is built from 13 residues. The CDR3 reads CASRLHMQDGYTF. CDR3 sequence (DNA): TGTGCCAGCAGACTCCACATGCAGGATGGCTACACCTTC.

The DNA for the CDR3 is TGTGCCAGCAGCCCCCGGGGGGGCCAGGTTGTAAACACCATATATTTT. It specifies CASSPRGGQVVNTIYF. The V gene is TRBV7-2, the J gene TRBJ1-3, with a tentative D call TRBD1 (6 bases). This CDR3 has 16 amino acids. The germline V and J ends were trimmed by 5 bases and 6 bases, with 20 bases remaining between them. In germline, CDR1 is SGHTA, CDR2 FQGNSA.

This chain uses TRBV14 with TRBJ2-6; 7 bases are shared with TRBD1. V was clipped by 5 bases and J by 0 bases; unmatched bases: 1. The CDR3 loop spans 15 amino acids. Per germline, CDR1 SGHDN and CDR2 FVKESK. The DNA for the CDR3 is TGTGCCAGCAGCGACAGGGTCTCTGGGGCCAACGTCCTGACTTTC. This translates into CASSDRVSGANVLTF.

The CDR3 nucleotides are TGTGCCAGCAGTGGGACAGGGCGCACTGAAGCTTTCTTT. This sequence encodes CASSGTGRTEAFF. The chain joins TRBV12-3 or TRBV12-4 to TRBJ1-1, with TRBD1 matching over 9 bases. CDR3 length: 13 amino acids. Trimming at V came to 5 bases and at J to 4 bases, leaving 2 bases not matched to a gene.

This clone turned up a few times. V gene TRBV19 combines with J gene TRBJ2-7; 7 bases are a match to TRBD1. V shed 4 bases and J 2 bases; nucleotides not matched to a gene: 5. Germline lookup yields CDR1 LNHDA and CDR2 SQIVND (reference sequence). This CDR3 comprises 14 residues. Here the CDR3 reads CASSSRGQTYEQYF. The CDR3 DNA reads as TGTGCCAGTAGTAGCCGGGGACAGACCTACGAGCAGTACTTC.

The rearrangement uses TRBV7-2 and TRBJ2-5, with TRBD1 matching over 11 bases. There are 16 residues in the CDR3. V dropped 3 bases and J dropped 1; count of bases not matched to a gene: 4. CDR1 is SGHTA and CDR2 is FQGNSA in the germline V gene. This CDR3 reads CASSLGTGGGQETQYF. Here the CDR3 DNA reads TGTGCCAGCAGCTTGGGGACAGGGGGGGGCCAAGAGACCCAGTACTTC.

The chain recombines TRBV11-2 with TRBJ1-6; 10 bases align to TRBD1. The V gene end was trimmed by 5 bases and the J gene end by 8 bases; junction bases not matched to a gene: 6. Germline V gives CDR1 SGHAT, CDR2 FQNNGV. There are 15 residues in the CDR3. The CDR3 sequence: CASSARDRGDSPLHF. In DNA, the CDR3 is TGTGCCAGCAGCGCCCGGGACAGGGGAGATTCACCCCTCCACTTT.

This clone was picked up one time. The rearrangement uses TRBV7-9 and TRBJ2-3; no definite D call. Germline V gives CDR1 SEHNR, CDR2 FQNEAQ (reference sequence). The CDR3 spans 14 residues. Trimming stripped 5 bases from V and 4 bases from J, with 13 bases between. CDR3 DNA sequence: TGTGCCAGCAGCCCCGTTAGTGTGGCAGATACGCAGTATTTT. Translation: CASSPVSVADTQYF.

The CDR3 protein is CASSSDQTRVNEQFF. The CDR3 coding sequence is TGTGCCAGCTCATCCGACCAGACCAGGGTTAATGAGCAGTTCTTC. The rearrangement uses TRBV18 and TRBJ2-1, with a possible D match to TRBD1 (5 bases). CDR1 and CDR2 from the germline V gene are KGHSH and LQKENI. The germline V and J ends were trimmed by 5 bases and 7 bases, with 18 bases remaining between them. The CDR3 extends over 15 amino acids. Complete variable domain (other parts from reference TRBV18 and TRBJ2-1): NAGVMQNPRHLVRRRGQEARLRCSPMKGHSHVYWYRQLPEEGLKFMVYLQKENIIDESGMPKERFSAEFPKEGPSILRIQQVVRGDSAAYFCASSSDQTRVNEQFFGPGTRLTVL.

For this clone: Within the sample, other DNA sequences also encode this same CDR3. This chain uses TRBV29-1 with TRBJ2-5, with D possibly matching TRBD1 (5 bases). CDR3 length: 12 residues. The V gene lost 4 bases and the J gene lost 2 bases, with 8 bases spanning the gap. CDR1 is SQVTM, CDR2 ANQGSEA, per germline. The CDR3 loop reads CSVAQGQETQYF. CDR3 DNA sequence: TGCAGCGTTGCGCAGGGTCAAGAGACCCAGTACTTC. Full variable domain (remainder filled in from reference TRBV29-1 and TRBJ2-5): SAVISQKPSRDICQRGTSLTIQCQVDSQVTMMFWYRQQPGQSLTLIATANQGSEATYESGFVIDKFPISRPNLTFSTLTVSNMSPEDSSIYLCSVAQGQETQYFGPGTRLLVL.

The gene calls are TRBV19 and TRBJ2-2; TRBD2 agrees at 11 bases. Trimming removed 5 bases from V and 3 bases from J; junction bases left unmatched: 5. CDR1 and CDR2 (germline): LNHDA, SQIVND (reference sequence). The CDR3 covers 16 residues. CDR3 sequence (DNA): TGTGCCAGTAGTTTAACTAGCGGGGGCTACACCGGGGAGCTGTTTTTT. Residues: CASSLTSGGYTGELFF.

The chain joins TRBV3-1 (or the pseudogene TRBV3-2) to TRBJ1-6; the D is unclear. The V gene lost 3 bases and the J gene lost 6 bases, with 9 bases spanning the gap. There are 14 residues in the CDR3. In germline, CDR1 is LGHDT, CDR2 YNNKEL (reference sequence). CDR3 loop: CASSHSVRNSPLHF. In nucleotides, the CDR3 is TGTGCCAGCAGCCATTCAGTCCGTAATTCACCCCTCCACTTT.

This clone was counted once. The chain carries TRBV6-5 and TRBJ2-7, with TRBD1 identical over 11 bases. The CDR3 covers 14 residues. J lost 6 bases, V lost 4 bases, and 5 bases had no gene match. Germline lookup yields CDR1 MNHEY and CDR2 SVGAGI. This CDR3 reads CASSLRTGGLEQYF. CDR3 DNA sequence: TGTGCCAGCAGTTTGCGGACAGGGGGCCTCGAGCAGTACTTC.

The chain joins TRBV21-1 to TRBJ2-1; whether TRBD2, the table's D call, matches the DNA was not checked. TRBV21-1 is deemed a pseudogene. CDR3 length equals 16 residues. In DNA, the CDR3 is TGTGCCAGCAGCAAAGGGAGGCGGGGTGGCATTGGAGAGCAGTTCTTC. This translates into CASSKGRRGGIGEQFF.

The chain joins TRBV5-1 to TRBJ2-2, with 8 bases aligning to TRBD1. V trimming: 3 bases; J trimming: 6 bases; junction bases outside the gene matches: 7. The CDR3 is 15 residues long. CDR1 is SGHRS, CDR2 YFSETQ, per germline. The CDR3 reads CASSYTGGSAGELFF. The CDR3 nucleotides read TGCGCCAGCAGCTACACAGGGGGGAGCGCCGGGGAGCTGTTTTTT.

J is TRBJ1-5 and V is TRBV6-2 or TRBV6-3; a weak D match, TRBD1 (5 bases). V lost 6 bases, J lost 6 bases, and 18 bases lay in between. The CDR3 is 15 residues long. In germline, CDR1 is MNHEY, CDR2 SVGEGT. The CDR3 is CASSNPGGVGQPQHF. The CDR3 nucleotides are TGTGCCAGCAGCAACCCCGGGGGGGTGGGTCAGCCCCAGCATTTT.

The chain has TRBV4-3 and TRBJ2-1, with 7 bases matching TRBD1. Germline CDR1 reads LGHNA; CDR2 reads YSLEER. The V and J ends lost 1 base and 9 bases, in that order; junction bases with no gene match: 6. The CDR3 consists of 14 residues. The CDR3 here is CASSQAEGAAEQFF. The CDR3 DNA is TGCGCCAGCAGCCAAGCCGAGGGGGCGGCTGAGCAGTTCTTC.

This rearrangement joins TRBV7-3 to TRBJ2-1, with 8 bases that match TRBD1. CDR1 is SGHTA, CDR2 FQGTGA, per germline. The CDR3 loop spans 14 amino acids. V shed 2 bases and J 3 bases; nucleotides not matched to a gene: 0. The CDR3, as DNA: TGTGCCAGCAGCTTAGGACAGGGCTACAATGAGCAGTTCTTC. This codes for CASSLGQGYNEQFF.